This record concerns one T cell receptor (beta chain) sequence. The data belong to a study of T cell changes during pregnancy in multiple sclerosis. TCRdb's table, derived via immunoSEQ multiplex PCR, lists solely in-frame clones and lacks some. Of approximately 100,000 clones in the sample, more than 85% are singletons; the top ten hold approximately 3.5%. Germline V lookup: CDR1 MNHEY, CDR2 SVGAGI. CDR3 size: 15 residues. The V and J ends lost 6 bases and 1 base respectively, with 14 bases between them. The sequencing used peripheral blood, collected after pregnancy. The chain has TRBV6-5 and TRBJ2-3; a possible D gene is TRBD1 (6 bases). The TCR sequence derives from a female donor with multiple sclerosis, enrolled in a pregnancy study. For the CDR3, the DNA is TGTGCCAGCAGCCAAGACAGGCTTGGCACAGATACGCAGTATTTT. Its translation is CASSQDRLGTDTQYF.